There are many counts of the clone carrying this T cell receptor (beta chain). The antigen remains undetermined. This specimen belongs to a study of T cells in Graves' hyperthyroidism and ophthalmopathy. Researchers took RNA transcripts and amplified the TCR beta CDR3 regions from them. First-round RT-PCR targeting the TCR CDR3 was performed with the HTBI primer set. TCRdb recomputed calls from the multiplex PCR reads with MiXCR, one row per CDR3 protein. The repertoire consists of around 440,000 distinct CDR3 sequences, with roughly 14% occurring once and the leading ten covering roughly an eighth. Overall study findings and caveats: Among clonotypes expanded in thyroid above 0.001, most were also found in blood.

Trimming removed 6 bases from V and 9 bases from J, with 12 bases in between. CDR3 size: 13 residues. The chain uses TRBV12-3 or TRBV12-4 and TRBJ1-6; no clear D. The sequencing sample was made of blood. The sequence was obtained from a woman aged 18-29 years with Graves' hyperthyroidism. CDR3 DNA sequence: TGTGCCAGCAGGGGTGTTCAAGGTTCACCCCTCCACTTT. The encoded protein is CASRGVQGSPLHF.